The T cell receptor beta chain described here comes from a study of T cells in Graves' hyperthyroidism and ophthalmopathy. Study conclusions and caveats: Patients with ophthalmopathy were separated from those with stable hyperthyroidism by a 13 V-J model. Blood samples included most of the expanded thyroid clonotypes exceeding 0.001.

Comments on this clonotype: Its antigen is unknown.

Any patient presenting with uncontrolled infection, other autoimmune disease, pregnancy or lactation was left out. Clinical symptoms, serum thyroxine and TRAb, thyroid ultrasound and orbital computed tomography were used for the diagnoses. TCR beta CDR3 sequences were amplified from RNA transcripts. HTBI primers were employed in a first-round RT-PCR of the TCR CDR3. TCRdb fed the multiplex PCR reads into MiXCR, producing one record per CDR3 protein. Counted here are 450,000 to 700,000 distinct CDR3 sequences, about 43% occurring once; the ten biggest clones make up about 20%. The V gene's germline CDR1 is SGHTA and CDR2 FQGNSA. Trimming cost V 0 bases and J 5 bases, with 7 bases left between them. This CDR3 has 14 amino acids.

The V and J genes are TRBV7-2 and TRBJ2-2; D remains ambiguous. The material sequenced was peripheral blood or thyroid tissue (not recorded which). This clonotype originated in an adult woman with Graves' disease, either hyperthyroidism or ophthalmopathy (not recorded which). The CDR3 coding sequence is TGTGCCAGCAGCTTAGCCCGGATGACCGGGGAGCTGTTTTTT. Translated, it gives CASSLARMTGELFF.